This record covers a single TCR beta chain. Its antigen is still unknown. Qualities for individual bases were not recorded, and no much larger clone is one base off. TCRbeta CDR3 regions were amplified from genomic DNA by means of the immunoSEQ Assay, a bias-controlled multiplex PCR. On the authors' methods: Nucleated cell counts per sample were estimated from amplification of reference gene primers within the assay. Sequence reads were collapsed and filtered to measure the absolute abundance of every unique TCRbeta CDR3 rearrangement. For each sample, productive Simpson clonality was calculated as the square root of Simpson's diversity index over productive rearrangements. TCRdb took over this immuneACCESS table, retaining in-frame rearrangements with V and J assigned. Such tables are incomplete; in checked studies, under half of the missing clones stem from an unresolved V gene, and the remainder is unexplained. V, J and clone size were drawn from that table, and D and trimming were deduced from the DNA. The sample yields approximately 240,000 clones; about 86% were counted once. Approximately 1.3% of the sample is in the top ten clones.

This sample was included in a study of blood T cell repertoires in COVID-19 (dated by TCRdb to the early 2020s). About the full investigation: Samples covering the acute and convalescent phases of COVID-19 were provided by collaborators in the United States, Italy and Spain. The material from the prospective study consisted of cDNA or gDNA derived from T cells, B-cell-depleted T cells, or PBMCs. The dataset comprised deeply sampled blood TCRbeta repertoires from subjects exposed to, actively infected with, or recovered from COVID-19. A freely available public database, intended as a resource for researchers studying the immune response to SARS-CoV-2, is where the repertoires were released. Samples came from the ongoing ImmuneRACE study (first 160 participants) plus 1,254 subjects from 6 global collaborators. Sample metadata almost always included a de-identified subject ID, COVID-19 status, age in years and sex. HLA class I and class II types, where available, came from metadata supplied by the sample provider rather than from assay-based typing.

Broad study findings and their caveats: How much clinical and demographic metadata was included differed by source and by participant, and the metadata was provided uncurated.

CDR1 is given as LGHNA and CDR2 as YNFKEQ, both from the germline V gene. The CDR3 spans 15 residues, from the cysteine through the phenylalanine. This entry keeps only the CDR3 DNA: 45 bases, framed from base 1. V loses 0 bases, J loses 3 bases, and the germline ends lie 12 bases apart. Participants in the prospective study were aged about 18 to 100 years, lived in about two dozen United States geographic areas, and enrolled through a virtual design. In the prospective study, participants were assigned to cohorts based on the clinical history participants reported in a screening survey and a study questionnaire. In the prospective study, whole blood, serum and a nasopharyngeal or oropharyngeal swab were collected from each participant by mobile phlebotomists. Over an approximately 2-month period, participants in the prospective study had the option of providing additional blood draws and questionnaires. Blood samples from the prospective study were shipped frozen or at room temperature prior to DNA extraction.

The chain is assembled from TRBV4-2 and TRBJ2-7; the D region possibly corresponds to TRBD2 (6 bases align). The source material was PBMCs or T cells enriched from blood (not recorded which). This TCR was recovered from a middle-aged woman with acute COVID-19. CDR3 protein: CASSQDWRAHYEQYF. At the DNA level, the sequence is TGTGCCAGCAGCCAAGACTGGAGGGCCCACTACGAGCAGTACTTC.